This T cell receptor (beta chain) was sequenced for a study of blood T cells in healthy people across ages. Study background: Per every two T cells, about one barcoded beta molecule was captured by template switching.

A few counts support this clonotype. What it binds is not known. The second PCR ran roughly 7 to 12 cycles with a sample-barcoded 5' primer and J-beta primers. TCRdb re-called the 5' RACE reads through MiXCR, storing one row per CDR3 protein. The profile shows some 800,000 distinct CDR3 sequences, 20% to 30% of them singletons. The germline V gene encodes CDR1 SGDLS and CDR2 YYNGEE. This CDR3 is built from 16 residues. V lost 0 bases, J lost 2 bases, and 4 bases stayed unmatched. Study-wide results and limits: The authors considered diversity estimates from one million T cells to be underestimates. Diversity of TCR beta per million T cells declined in a roughly linear way with age.

This sample was also put to use in a study of T cells of mothers and their children. That source notes: The shaping of TCR recombination output by thymic selection is similar in related and unrelated pairs.

The J gene is TRBJ2-5, the V gene TRBV9; 10 bases line up with TRBD2. The source of this sequence is a boy between 10 and 17 years old in good health. Sequences were obtained from blood. CDR3 region: CASSVDGAGGQETQYF. In nucleotides, the CDR3 is TGTGCCAGCAGCGTAGACGGAGCGGGGGGGCAAGAGACCCAGTACTTC.